Listed below are T cell receptor beta chains from one sample, sequenced in a study of Ad26.COV2.S vaccination and SARS-CoV-2 variants. The repertoire was sequenced with immunoSEQ multiplex PCR; TCRdb's copy has only in-frame clones and lacks some. This table holds approximately 280,000 clones, about 89% found once. The source was peripheral blood, collected in a trial of Ad26.COV2.S vaccine versus placebo. The receptors originated from a person aged 18-60 years who received the Ad26.COV2.S COVID-19 vaccine or a placebo. Each CDR3 is given with its conserved first and last residue. A D gene is named only where the DNA matches it firmly. The size entry is marked missing in some rows and otherwise reads once, few, many or a size class.

CASSYSTGLNGYTF | TGTGCCAGCAGTTACTCGACAGGGTTGAATGGCTACACCTTC | TRBD1 | . | TRBJ1-2 | TRBV6-5
CASSAGTGLFNEQYF | TGTGCCAGCAGTGCCGGGACAGGGCTTTTCAACGAGCAGTACTTC | TRBD1 | . | TRBJ2-7 | TRBV6-6
CASSSRLDSAPLHF | TGTGCCAGCAGCTCCCGTTTGGATTCAGCACCCCTCCACTTT | . | few | TRBJ1-6 | TRBV6-2/TRBV6-3
CASSQVDLGLAYNEQFF | TGCGCCAGCAGCCAAGTGGATCTGGGACTAGCTTACAATGAGCAGTTCTTC | TRBD2 | few | TRBJ2-1 | TRBV4-1
CASSHPGLGFNEQFF | TGTGCCAGCAGCCACCCGGGACTAGGATTTAATGAGCAGTTCTTC | TRBD2 | . | TRBJ2-1 | TRBV6-2/TRBV6-3
CASSPRRGRTDTQYF | TGTGCCAGCAGCCCGCGGAGGGGTAGGACAGATACGCAGTATTTT | . | . | TRBJ2-3 | TRBV21-1
CASSPGTFDYGYTF | TGTGCCAGCTCACCCGGGACCTTCGACTATGGCTACACCTTC | . | once | TRBJ1-2 | TRBV18
CASTDRGYNSPLHF | TGTGCCAGCACTGACAGGGGCTATAATTCACCCCTCCACTTT | TRBD1 | . | TRBJ1-6 | TRBV25-1
CASSLAPNSGKLFF | TGTGCCAGCAGCTTAGCGCCAAACTCTGGAAAACTGTTTTTT | . | . | TRBJ1-4 | TRBV7-2
CASSLTDTSSTDTQYF | TGTGCCAGCAGTTTAACGGACACCTCTAGCACAGATACGCAGTATTTT | . | . | TRBJ2-3 | TRBV27
CASSKALWGGNVANTGELFF | TGTGCCAGCAGCAAAGCGCTTTGGGGCGGGAATGTCGCGAACACCGGGGAGCTGTTTTTT | . | . | TRBJ2-2 | TRBV21-1
CASSLVSNTGELFF | TGTGCCAGCAGCTTAGTGTCGAACACCGGGGAGCTGTTTTTT | . | . | TRBJ2-2 | TRBV7-9
CASSFQPLNTGELFF | TGTGCCAGCAGCTTCCAACCCCTGAACACCGGGGAGCTGTTTTTT | . | . | TRBJ2-2 | TRBV5-4
CASSLWSGGVSRADTQYF | TGTGCCAGCAGCTTATGGTCAGGGGGCGTCTCTCGGGCAGATACGCAGTATTTT | TRBD1 | . | TRBJ2-3 | TRBV7-2
CATSPWGNVRQETQYF | TGTGCCACCAGCCCATGGGGGAACGTGCGACAAGAGACCCAGTACTTC | . | . | TRBJ2-5 | TRBV15
CAWMDPAGYTF | TGTGCCTGGATGGACCCGGCTGGCTACACCTTC | . | . | TRBJ1-2 | TRBV30
CASKRDVANTGELFF | TGTGCCAGCAAGCGGGACGTCGCGAACACCGGGGAGCTGTTTTTT | TRBD2 | . | TRBJ2-2 | TRBV2
CSVRAGGFSDTQYF | TGCAGCGTTAGGGCGGGAGGGTTTTCAGATACGCAGTATTTT | TRBD2 | . | TRBJ2-3 | TRBV29-1
CASSLGGGYTF | TGTGCCAGCAGTTTGGGGGGTGGCTACACCTTC | . | . | TRBJ1-2 | TRBV12-3/TRBV12-4
CASREHGGRNEQYF | TGTGCCAGCAGAGAACACGGGGGGCGCAACGAGCAGTACTTC | . | once | TRBJ2-7 | TRBV27
CASSQVQGLGGYTF | TGCGCCAGCAGCCAAGTTCAGGGGCTGGGTGGCTACACCTTC | . | . | TRBJ1-2 | TRBV4-1
CASSPGQRILNTEAFF | TGTGCCAGCTCACCGGGACAGAGAATTCTGAACACTGAAGCTTTCTTT | TRBD1 | . | TRBJ1-1 | TRBV18
CASSEILAGGTNNEQFF | TGTGCCAGCAGTGAAATACTAGCGGGAGGAACTAACAATGAGCAGTTCTTC | TRBD2 | . | TRBJ2-1 | TRBV6-1
CASTNKLRQNTEAFF | TGCGCCAGCACAAACAAACTCCGCCAGAACACTGAAGCTTTCTTT | . | . | TRBJ1-1 | TRBV23-1
CASSEGTANFYEQYF | TGTGCCAGCAGTGAAGGGACAGCCAACTTCTACGAGCAGTACTTC | . | few | TRBJ2-7 | TRBV6-1
CASQWGAETGELFF | TGTGCCAGTCAATGGGGGGCTGAAACCGGGGAGCTGTTTTTT | . | . | TRBJ2-2 | TRBV19
CAWGTGSDTQYF | TGTGCCTGGGGGACAGGGTCGGATACGCAGTATTTT | TRBD1 | . | TRBJ2-3 | TRBV30
CASSLNGWSNQPQHF | TGCGCCAGCAGCTTGAACGGATGGAGCAATCAGCCCCAGCATTTT | . | . | TRBJ1-5 | TRBV5-1
CASRGVGEVTGELFF | TGTGCCAGCAGGGGGGTAGGGGAGGTTACCGGGGAGCTGTTTTTT | . | . | TRBJ2-2 | TRBV2
CASSLAGTSGINSYNEQFF | TGTGCCAGCAGCTTAGCGGGGACTAGCGGGATAAATTCCTACAATGAGCAGTTCTTC | TRBD2 | . | TRBJ2-1 | TRBV11-2
CASSPGDTLSYEQYF | TGTGCCAGTAGCCCGGGGGACACTCTCTCCTACGAGCAGTACTTC | . | . | TRBJ2-7 | TRBV19
CASSPASGTGAYEQYF | TGTGCCAGCAGCCCCGCTAGTGGGACGGGAGCCTACGAGCAGTACTTC | . | few | TRBJ2-7 | TRBV3-1/TRBV3-2
CASSFGTEPTDTQYF | TGTGCCAGCAGCTTCGGGACAGAACCCACAGATACGCAGTATTTT | TRBD1 | . | TRBJ2-3 | TRBV7-3
CASSGGQDYEQYF | TGTGCCAGCAGCGGCGGACAGGACTACGAGCAGTACTTC | TRBD1 | . | TRBJ2-7 | TRBV9
CASSYENEAFF | TGTGCCAGCAGTTACGAGAATGAAGCTTTCTTT | . | few | TRBJ1-1 | TRBV12-3/TRBV12-4
CASSTGLQYGYTF | TGCGCCAGCAGCACGGGACTGCAATATGGCTACACCTTC | . | . | TRBJ1-2 | TRBV5-1
CASSLTPGPYGYTF | TGTGCCAGCAGCTTAACCCCAGGGCCTTATGGCTACACCTTC | . | . | TRBJ1-2 | TRBV7-3
CAWSGGNTGELFF | TGTGCCTGGAGTGGCGGGAACACCGGGGAGCTGTTTTTT | . | . | TRBJ2-2 | TRBV30
CASSEGQGAGGYTF | TGTGCCAGCAGTGAGGGACAGGGGGCGGGAGGCTACACCTTC | TRBD1 | . | TRBJ1-2 | TRBV6-1
CASSDGVSYEQYF | TGTGCCAGCAGCGACGGGGTTTCCTACGAGCAGTACTTC | . | few | TRBJ2-7 | TRBV7-6
CSASATGYNEQFF | TGCAGTGCTAGTGCGACAGGTTACAATGAGCAGTTCTTC | . | . | TRBJ2-1 | TRBV20-1
CASSQDPDTEAFF | TGTGCCAGCAGCCAAGATCCGGACACTGAAGCTTTCTTT | . | . | TRBJ1-1 | TRBV4-2
CASSSGTRTDTQYF | TGTGCCAGCAGTTCCGGGACCCGCACAGATACGCAGTATTTT | . | . | TRBJ2-3 | TRBV6-5
CASSPLGGGTDTQYF | TGTGCCAGCTCACCCCTAGGTGGTGGCACAGATACGCAGTATTTT | . | . | TRBJ2-3 | TRBV18
CASSSGVQTDTIYF | TGTGCCAGCAGCTCCGGGGTGCAGACTGACACCATATATTTT | . | . | TRBJ1-3 | TRBV9
CASSQQPIGTGNTEAFF | TGTGCCAGCAGCCAGCAGCCAATCGGGACAGGGAACACTGAAGCTTTCTTT | TRBD1 | . | TRBJ1-1 | TRBV3-1/TRBV3-2